A single sample is the source of the 9 T cell receptor beta chains below, sequenced in a study of technical replicates of blood from several donors. The table came from immunoSEQ multiplex PCR; TCRdb's copy has only in-frame clones and leaves some out. The sample records some 70,000 clones, 91% being singletons. Sequencing was performed on PBMCs. These receptors originate from a human donor in good health. Some clones in this sample may be carry-over from other donors' samples.

The chain couples TRBV4-1 to TRBJ2-6, with D unresolved. The CDR3 totals 17 residues. Trimming stripped 1 base from V and 0 bases from J, with 10 bases between. CDR1 and CDR2 (germline): MGHRA, YSYEKL. The CDR3 here is CASSQVLYLSGANVLTF. The CDR3 DNA follows: TGCGCCAGCAGCCAAGTCCTTTATCTCTCTGGGGCCAACGTCCTGACTTTC.

The chain carries TRBV5-1 and TRBJ2-5; unclear D gene. This CDR3 contains 14 residues. V gave up 1 base and J gave up 2 bases, with 9 bases separating them. Germline V gene sequence: CDR1 SGHRS, CDR2 YFSETQ. The CDR3 is CASSLKAGQETQYF. CDR3 nucleotide sequence: TGCGCCAGCAGCTTGAAGGCCGGGCAAGAGACCCAGTACTTC.

V gene TRBV4-3 combines with J gene TRBJ2-1; TRBD1 matches 7 bases. The CDR3 totals 14 residues. Germline loops: CDR1 LGHNA, CDR2 YSLEER. With 2 bases clipped from V and 14 bases from J, the junction kept 12 bases outside the gene matches. In DNA, the CDR3 is TGCGCCAGCAGCCAAAATCAACAGGGGTGGCTGAAGTTCTTC. Its translation is CASSQNQQGWLKFF.

The rearrangement links TRBV10-3 to TRBJ1-5; 11 bases agree with TRBD1. The CDR3 runs to 16 residues. Germline V CDR1 and CDR2: ENHRY, SYGVKD. Germline trimming cut 3 bases from V and 4 bases from J; bases unmatched to any gene: 5. The CDR3 DNA follows: TGTGCCATCAGTGATGCGGACAGGGGGCGAAATCAGCCCCAGCATTTT. It codes for CAISDADRGRNQPQHF.

In its sample, this clone was seen a few times. The chain carries TRBV7-7 and TRBJ2-1; D may be TRBD1 (6 bases). Trimming stripped 1 base from V and 1 base from J, with 17 bases between. The CDR3 spans 18 residues. Germline lookup yields CDR1 SSHAT and CDR2 FNYEAQ (reference sequence). CDR3 coding DNA: TGTGCCAGCAGCTTAGGGGCAGGGGACAAAAAATCCTACAATGAGCAGTTCTTC. Translating it yields CASSLGAGDKKSYNEQFF.

This chain connects TRBV4-1 to TRBJ2-5; the D is unclear. The CDR3 totals 15 residues. CDR1 MGHRA and CDR2 YSYEKL come from the germline V gene. Between the trimmed V and J ends, which lost 3 bases and 5 bases, there was a span of 16 bases. CDR3 residues: CASSQVNSVWETQYF. The CDR3 nucleotides read TGCGCCAGCAGCCAGGTCAATAGTGTGTGGGAGACCCAGTACTTC.

The chain employs TRBV4-3 and TRBJ2-7; D might be TRBD1 (6 bases). With 0 bases removed from V and 5 bases from J, the gap between germline ends came to 17 bases. The germline V gene encodes CDR1 LGHNA and CDR2 YSLEER. CDR3 length equals 16 residues. The CDR3 loop is CASSQDSRQGRNEQYF. CDR3 DNA: TGCGCCAGCAGCCAAGATAGTAGGCAGGGGCGAAACGAGCAGTACTTC.

The rearrangement joins TRBV2 to TRBJ2-7, with TRBD1 matching over 9 bases. The germline CDR1 and CDR2 sequences are SNHLY and FYNNEI. This CDR3 contains 14 residues. Unmatched junction bases numbered 3, after V lost 4 bases and J lost 2 bases. CDR3 bases: TGTGCCAGCAGTGTAGACAGGGGGGCCTACGAGCAGTACTTC. Amino acid sequence: CASSVDRGAYEQYF.

The chain has TRBV2 and TRBJ2-7, with 8 positions matching TRBD2. The CDR3 spans 16 residues. The germline gives CDR1 SNHLY, CDR2 FYNNEI. Unmatched junction bases numbered 10, after V lost 4 bases and J lost 2 bases. CDR3 loop: CASSGWRRGATYEQYF. The DNA for the CDR3 is TGTGCCAGCAGTGGGTGGAGGCGGGGGGCAACCTACGAGCAGTACTTC.